This passage covers 14 T cell receptor beta chains from one sample sequenced in a study of Graves' ophthalmopathy and Graves' hyperthyroidism. Amplification of TCR beta CDR3 regions used RNA transcripts. Scientists carried out first-round RT-PCR using HTBI primers and then a second-round multiplex PCR. TCRdb used MiXCR to reprocess the multiplex PCR reads, holding one entry per CDR3 protein. Of about 240,000 distinct CDR3 sequences in the sample, about 46% were seen once. The sequenced sample consisted of peripheral blood. The receptors derive from an adult man with Graves' ophthalmopathy.

The sample holds many counts of this clonotype. The chain employs TRBV25-1 and TRBJ1-2, with D perhaps matching TRBD1 (5 bases). Per germline, CDR1 MGHDK and CDR2 SYGVNS. There are 11 residues in the CDR3. V gave up 8 bases and J gave up 5 bases, with 9 bases separating them. The CDR3 is CASWEGYGYTF. CDR3 in DNA: TGTGCCAGCTGGGAGGGGTATGGCTACACCTTC.

The chain has TRBV7-9 and TRBJ1-1; perhaps TRBD1 as D (5 bases). Germline lookup yields CDR1 SEHNR and CDR2 FQNEAQ (reference sequence). Trimming shortened V by 5 bases and J by 3 bases, and 16 bases separated the two germline ends. The CDR3 loop spans 15 amino acids. The CDR3 reads CASSRQAGGDTEAFF. The CDR3 DNA follows: TGTGCCAGCAGCCGACAAGCGGGGGGGGACACTGAAGCTTTCTTT.

A remark on this clonotype: This may be a read error: a much more frequent sequence differs by one nucleotide. The genes are TRBV24-1 and TRBJ2-7, with D unclear. The CDR3 loop spans 15 amino acids. Trimming shortened V by 7 bases and J by 4 bases, and 19 bases separated the two germline ends. Germline CDR1 and CDR2: KGHDR and SFDVKD. The CDR3 sequence is CATRDPKARIYEQYF. The DNA of the CDR3 is TGTGCCACCAGAGACCCGAAAGCGAGGATTTACGAGCAGTACTTC.

In this sample, this clonotype turned up many times. The chain links TRBV29-1 to TRBJ2-5; D may correspond to TRBD1 or TRBD2 (6 bases each). From germline, CDR1 is SQVTM and CDR2 ANQGSEA. The CDR3 is 12 residues long. CDR3 DNA sequence: TGCAGTGGGGGGCAGGGTACGCAGACCCAGTACTTC. Translation gives CSGGQGTQTQYF.

This clonotype came up many times. J is TRBJ2-5 and V is TRBV24-1; no clear D. V gave up 4 bases and J gave up 0 bases, with 11 bases separating them. Per germline, CDR1 KGHDR and CDR2 SFDVKD. The CDR3 is 15 amino acids. The CDR3 DNA is TGTGCCACCAGTGAGTCTGGGTTGGACCAAGAGACCCAGTACTTC. It yields the protein CATSESGLDQETQYF.

This clonotype occurred a few times. The rearrangement links TRBV20-1 to TRBJ2-2; weak D call: TRBD2 (6 bases). Germline CDR1 reads DFQATT; CDR2 reads SNEGSKA (reference sequence). CDR3 length equals 14 residues. V lost 6 bases and J 5 bases, leaving 16 bases between the germline ends. CDR3 amino acids: CSAALAGGTGELFF. In nucleotides, the CDR3 is TGCAGTGCCGCACTAGCCGGTGGGACCGGGGAGCTGTTTTTT.

This clonotype was observed a few times. The chain joins TRBV4-1 to TRBJ1-5; D is undetermined. CDR1 MGHRA and CDR2 YSYEKL come from the germline V gene. Trimming left V 1 base short and J 3 bases short, with 10 bases between. This CDR3 has 15 amino acids. CDR3 nucleotide sequence: TGCGCCAGCAGCCAAGTGTGGGGTATCAATCAGCCCCAGCATTTT. Translation: CASSQVWGINQPQHF.

V gene TRBV9 combines with J gene TRBJ2-2; 8 nucleotides line up with TRBD2. The V gene's germline CDR1 is SGDLS and CDR2 YYNGEE. V gave up 7 bases and J gave up 4 bases; unmatched junction bases: 15. The CDR3 runs to 17 residues. The CDR3 loop reads CASAKGGLAGLTGELFF. Here the CDR3 DNA reads TGTGCCAGCGCTAAGGGGGGGCTAGCGGGTCTCACCGGGGAGCTGTTTTTT.

Only a few counts were recorded for this clonotype. The chain combines TRBV20-1 with TRBJ1-2; D is unclear. Between the trimmed V and J ends, which lost 0 bases and 4 bases, there was a span of 12 bases. CDR1 is DFQATT and CDR2 is SNEGSKA in the germline V gene (reference sequence). The CDR3 is 14 residues long. The CDR3 DNA reads TGCAGTGCTAGAGAGAGGGTCGGCCTCTATGGCTACACCTTC. Translating gives CSARERVGLYGYTF.

This clonotype was detected once. This sequence joins TRBV5-1 and TRBJ2-7, with 7 bases matching TRBD1. The J call is doubtful: the DNA matches TRBJ2-1 better. Germline-derived CDR1 and CDR2 are SGHRS and YFSETQ. The length of the CDR3 is 14 residues. The CDR3 region has the DNA TGCGCCAGCAGTGGACACGGACAGGAGAATGAGCAGTTCTTC. Its protein product is CASSGHGQENEQFF.

The J gene is TRBJ2-7, the V gene TRBV7-6, with no clear D. This CDR3 region has 14 residues. CDR1 and CDR2 from the germline V gene are SGHVS and FNYEAQ. The V end lost 5 bases, the J end lost 3 bases, and 14 bases lay between the germline ends. CDR3 DNA: TGTGCCAGCAGCCAAGATCGTAACAGCTACGAGCAGTACTTC. This translates into CASSQDRNSYEQYF.

The sample holds one count of this clonotype. This chain joins TRBV4-1 and TRBJ2-7; 10 positions agree with TRBD1. J gave up 5 bases and V 1 base, and 5 bases lay outside the gene matches. CDR1 is MGHRA and CDR2 is YSYEKL in the germline V gene. The CDR3 has 15 residues. In nucleotides, the CDR3 is TGCGCCAGCAGCCAAGTCCCCGGGACAGGGGACGAGCAGTACTTC. Translating gives CASSQVPGTGDEQYF.

The rearrangement joins TRBV10-3 to TRBJ1-5, with 8 bases lining up with TRBD1. The germline V gene encodes CDR1 ENHRY and CDR2 SYGVKD. The CDR3 has 14 amino acids. Unmatched junction bases numbered 2, after V lost 2 bases and J lost 5 bases. The DNA of the CDR3 is TGTGCCATCAGTGAGGGACAGGGTGATCAGCCCCAGCATTTT. Its protein product is CAISEGQGDQPQHF.

Here the CDR3 reads CASSPNLQGVLETQYF. DNA for the CDR3: TGTGCCAGCAGTCCTAACCTACAGGGGGTTCTGGAGACCCAGTACTTC. This chain joins TRBV25-1 and TRBJ2-5; 8 bases align to TRBD1. V lost 5 bases to trimming and J lost 5 bases; unmatched junction nucleotides: 13. The CDR3 extends over 16 amino acids. Germline V gene lookup returns CDR1 MGHDK and CDR2 SYGVNS.